Listed below are T cell receptor beta chains from one sample, sequenced in a study of T cell changes during pregnancy in multiple sclerosis. The repertoire was sequenced with immunoSEQ multiplex PCR; TCRdb's copy has only in-frame clones and lacks some. This sample has approximately 38,000 clones, with more than 90% found just once. The specimen comprised CD8+ T cells from peripheral blood mononuclear cells, sampled in the third trimester of pregnancy. The receptor source for this set is a female donor with multiple sclerosis, enrolled in a pregnancy study. CDR3s include the opening cysteine and the closing phenylalanine or tryptophan. D genes are given only for firm matches. Expanded clones get a size class; other rows say once, few or many, or leave the size out.

clone_size: -
d_call: -
v_call: TRBV15
j_call: TRBJ2-3
cdr3_aa: CATSRSRDLFGADTQYF
cdr3_nt: TGTGCCACCAGCAGAAGTCGGGACTTATTCGGCGCAGATACGCAGTATTTT

clone_size: -
d_call: -
v_call: TRBV19
j_call: TRBJ2-1
cdr3_aa: CASSILPYNEQFF
cdr3_nt: TGTGCCAGTAGTATTCTCCCCTACAATGAGCAGTTCTTC

clone_size: -
d_call: -
v_call: TRBV6-5
j_call: TRBJ2-7
cdr3_aa: CASSYGGGEWYEQYF
cdr3_nt: TGTGCCAGCAGTTACGGGGGAGGAGAATGGTACGAGCAGTACTTC

clone_size: -
d_call: TRBD1
v_call: TRBV18
j_call: TRBJ2-1
cdr3_aa: CASSPTGGNEQFF
cdr3_nt: TGTGCCAGCTCACCGACAGGGGGGAATGAGCAGTTCTTC

clone_size: -
d_call: TRBD1
v_call: TRBV7-8
j_call: TRBJ2-1
cdr3_aa: CASSLDRVYEQFF
cdr3_nt: TGTGCCAGCAGCTTGGACAGGGTATATGAGCAGTTCTTC

clone_size: once
d_call: -
v_call: TRBV30
j_call: TRBJ2-5
cdr3_aa: CAWSVNGIETQYF
cdr3_nt: TGTGCCTGGAGTGTGAACGGGATAGAGACCCAGTACTTC

clone_size: -
d_call: -
v_call: TRBV6-5
j_call: TRBJ1-5
cdr3_aa: CASSLGQNQPQHF
cdr3_nt: TGTGCCAGCAGCCTCGGACAGAATCAGCCCCAGCATTTT

clone_size: once
d_call: TRBD2
v_call: TRBV6-5
j_call: TRBJ2-1
cdr3_aa: CASSTRLAELNEQFF
cdr3_nt: TGTGCCAGCAGTACCCGACTAGCGGAGCTCAATGAGCAGTTCTTC

clone_size: once
d_call: -
v_call: TRBV4-3
j_call: TRBJ2-7
cdr3_aa: CASSQVIGSYEQYF
cdr3_nt: TGCGCCAGCAGCCAAGTCATCGGTTCCTACGAGCAGTACTTC

clone_size: -
d_call: -
v_call: TRBV11-2
j_call: TRBJ2-1
cdr3_aa: CASSGRGREYEQFF
cdr3_nt: TGTGCCAGCAGCGGCCGAGGACGGGAGTATGAGCAGTTCTTC

clone_size: -
d_call: -
v_call: TRBV28
j_call: TRBJ1-5
cdr3_aa: CASSFQNQPQHF
cdr3_nt: TGTGCCAGCAGTTTTCAAAATCAGCCCCAGCATTTT

clone_size: few
d_call: -
v_call: TRBV19
j_call: TRBJ1-1
cdr3_aa: CASSIAQFGAREAFF
cdr3_nt: TGTGCCAGTAGTATAGCACAGTTCGGTGCAAGGGAAGCTTTCTTT

clone_size: -
d_call: -
v_call: TRBV4-3
j_call: TRBJ1-4
cdr3_aa: CASSQDLAVREKLFF
cdr3_nt: TGCGCCAGCAGCCAAGATCTGGCGGTTCGGGAAAAACTGTTTTTT

clone_size: -
d_call: TRBD1
v_call: TRBV2
j_call: TRBJ2-7
cdr3_aa: CASGPGLGQISYEQYF
cdr3_nt: TGTGCCAGCGGCCCGGGCTTGGGACAGATCTCCTACGAGCAGTACTTC

clone_size: -
d_call: -
v_call: TRBV7-9
j_call: TRBJ2-7
cdr3_aa: CASSSRSDSFASYEQYF
cdr3_nt: TGTGCCAGCAGCTCCCGATCAGACTCTTTTGCCTCCTACGAGCAGTACTTC

clone_size: -
d_call: TRBD1
v_call: TRBV27
j_call: TRBJ2-3
cdr3_aa: CASSLSGQGFTDTQYF
cdr3_nt: TGTGCCAGCAGTTTATCGGGACAGGGGTTCACAGATACGCAGTATTTT

clone_size: -
d_call: -
v_call: TRBV29-1
j_call: TRBJ1-2
cdr3_aa: CSAFWLGGYTF
cdr3_nt: TGCAGCGCCTTTTGGCTAGGTGGCTACACCTTC